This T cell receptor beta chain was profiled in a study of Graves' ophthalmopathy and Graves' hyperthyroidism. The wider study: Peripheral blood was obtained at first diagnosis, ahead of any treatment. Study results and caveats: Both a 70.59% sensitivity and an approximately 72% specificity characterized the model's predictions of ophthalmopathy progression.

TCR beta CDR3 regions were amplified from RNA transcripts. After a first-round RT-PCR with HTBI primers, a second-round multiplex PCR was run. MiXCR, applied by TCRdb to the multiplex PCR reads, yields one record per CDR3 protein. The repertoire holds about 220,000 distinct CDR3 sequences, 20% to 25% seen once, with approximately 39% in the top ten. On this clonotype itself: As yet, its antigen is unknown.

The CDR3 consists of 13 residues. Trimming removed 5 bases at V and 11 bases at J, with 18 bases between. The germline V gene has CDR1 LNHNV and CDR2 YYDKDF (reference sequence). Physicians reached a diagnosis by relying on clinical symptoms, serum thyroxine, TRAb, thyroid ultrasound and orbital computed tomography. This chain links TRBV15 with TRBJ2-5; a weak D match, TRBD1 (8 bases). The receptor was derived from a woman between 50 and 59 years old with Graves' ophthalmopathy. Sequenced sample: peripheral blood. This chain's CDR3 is CATSVTGGGTQYF. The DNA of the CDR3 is TGTGCCACCAGCGTTACAGGGGGGGGGACTCAGTACTTC.